This T cell receptor (beta chain) appears in the sequencing data of a study of blood T cells in healthy people across ages. In the study overall: Template-switching capture recovered about one barcoded beta molecule per two T cells.

V was clipped by 6 bases and J by 7 bases; unmatched bases: 6. The CDR3 has 15 amino acids. Together with a sample-barcoded 5' primer, a J-beta primer mix was included in a second PCR lasting roughly 6 to 12 cycles. A tag from a template-switch adaptor with 12 random nucleotides marked each cDNA molecule. Each CDR3 protein gets one entry after TCRdb re-called the 5' RACE reads with MiXCR. The sample yields some 1.7 million distinct CDR3 sequences, about 30% seen once. This clonotype was recorded at least ten times. No antigen is known for it. Study observations and caveats: Fewer expanded clones and more diversity marked long-lived versus aged donors. The fall in TCR beta diversity per million T cells was roughly linear with age.

The chain combines TRBV12-3 or TRBV12-4 with TRBJ2-1; 13 positions match TRBD2. This clonotype was sampled from a woman aged 25 to 45 in good health. The sequenced material came from blood. CDR3 sequence reads: CASSLGTSGENEQFF. The DNA of the CDR3 is TGTGCCAGCAGCTTGGGGACTAGCGGGGAGAATGAGCAGTTCTTC.